These T cell receptor beta chains were read from a single sample in a study of cytotoxic CD8 clonotypes in ibrutinib-treated CLL. Sequencing was performed with immunoSEQ multiplex PCR; in TCRdb, only in-frame clones are kept and a portion is missing. This table has more than 12,000 clones, 52% appearing once. The sequences come from PBMCs, collected at an approximately 22-month disease-progression time point, from a patient treated with ibrutinib. Receptors were obtained from a human donor with chronic lymphocytic leukemia. The CDR3 runs from the conserved cysteine through the conserved F or W. Each record gives: D gene, J gene, V gene, clone size, CDR3 DNA, CDR3 protein. D genes are given only for firm matches. Some rows mark clone size as missing; the rest say once, few, many or name a class of expanded clone.

>NA|TRBJ2-7|TRBV7-9|NA
TGTGCCAGCAACTCCGCGGCCTACGAGCAGTACTTC
CASNSAAYEQYF
>NA|TRBJ1-1|TRBV12-5|NA
TGTGCTAGTCGGATGGGGGGATCGAACACTGAAGCTTTCTTT
CASRMGGSNTEAFF
>NA|TRBJ1-1|TRBV6-1|NA
TGTGCCAGCAGTGAAGCCCCAGGGATACTCATGAACACTGAAGCTTTCTTT
CASSEAPGILMNTEAFF
>NA|TRBJ2-7|TRBV5-1|NA
TGCGCCAGCAGCTTGTTCGGACAGTCCTACGAGCAGTACTTC
CASSLFGQSYEQYF
>NA|TRBJ2-7|TRBV12-5|NA
TGTGCTAGTGGTTTGGACGAAAGGACCTACGAGCAGTACTTC
CASGLDERTYEQYF
>NA|TRBJ1-4|TRBV6-1|few
TGTGCCAGCAGTGAAGGTGGGGGGACCTATGCAACTAATGAAAAACTGTTTTTT
CASSEGGGTYATNEKLFF
>NA|TRBJ1-6|TRBV4-1|NA
TGCGCCAGCAGCCAAGATGGGGCAGGGATTAATTCACCCCTCCACTTT
CASSQDGAGINSPLHF
>NA|TRBJ1-2|TRBV30|NA
TGTGCCTGGAGTGCTGAATGGGGCTACACCTTC
CAWSAEWGYTF
>NA|TRBJ1-1|TRBV10-3|NA
TGTGCCATCAGTGAACGGTCGCCAGGGGTCGCTGAAGCTTTCTTT
CAISERSPGVAEAFF
>NA|TRBJ1-1|TRBV27|NA
TGTGCCAGCAGTGCCCGATGGGGCACTGAAGCTTTCTTT
CASSARWGTEAFF
>NA|TRBJ1-1|TRBV7-9|NA
TGTGCCAGCAGCCACCCCGAAGGGTGGACTGAAGCTTTCTTT
CASSHPEGWTEAFF
>NA|TRBJ1-1|TRBV11-2|once
TGTGCCAGCAGCTTTAGGTTCGCTGAAGCTTTCTTT
CASSFRFAEAFF
>NA|TRBJ1-1|TRBV6-1|NA
TGTGCCAGCAGTTTCCGACAGAACACTGAAGCTTTCTTT
CASSFRQNTEAFF